This TCR beta chain was sequenced in a study of T-cell reconstitution after alpha-beta-depleted transplantation in children. Unique molecular identifiers were incorporated when the TCRbeta library was constructed. TCRdb called the PCR reads again in MiXCR, with one record for every CDR3 protein. The table lists about 72,000 distinct CDR3 sequences, roughly 6.6% of them singletons. This clonotype was picked up a small number of times. Germline loops: CDR1 SQVTM, CDR2 ANQGSEA. The CDR3 totals 14 residues. With 6 bases clipped from V and 3 bases from J, the junction kept 8 bases outside the gene matches.

The source material was PBMCs from the stem cell graft donor, sampled from the stem cell graft. This clonotype originated in a human donor who donated a stem cell graft to a child with acute lymphoblastic leukemia. This rearrangement joins TRBV29-1 to TRBJ1-1; 9 nucleotides line up with TRBD1. The CDR3 bases are TGCAGCGTCAACAGGGGGCGGGGGGACACTGAAGCTTTCTTT. It is translated as CSVNRGRGDTEAFF.